The 8 T cell receptor beta chains below come from one sample, sequenced in a study of cytomegalovirus exposure and HLA in healthy donors (TCRdb year 2017). The library was made by the immunoSEQ multiplex PCR assay. For the multiplex PCR, a mixture combining 60 forward primers for TCR Vbeta segments and 13 reverse primers for TCR Jbeta segments was used. TCRdb retrieved this table from immuneACCESS and kept in-frame rearrangements only. Not all clones are present; in checked studies, unresolved V genes account for under half, and no reason is known for the remainder. This sample holds about 190,000 clones; more than 65% were observed only once. The ten most abundant clones make up around 3.2% of the sample. Sequenced material: PBMCs. The receptors were sampled from a woman in her 30s in good health and CMV-seropositive.

This chain joins TRBV4-1 and TRBJ2-7, with D perhaps matching TRBD2 (6 bases). The CDR3 is 16 amino acids. Per the germline V gene, CDR1 is MGHRA and CDR2 is YSYEKL. Trimming took 1 base from V and 3 from J, leaving 16 bases between them. CDR3 sequence: CASSQVRAGLHYEQYF. DNA of the CDR3: TGCGCCAGCAGCCAAGTAAGAGCGGGCCTTCACTACGAGCAGTACTTC.

This clone occurred a few times. The chain employs TRBV7-9 and TRBJ2-1; TRBD2 agrees at 9 bases. The CDR3 consists of 18 residues. V was pared by 6 bases and J by 7 bases, with 19 bases of the junction left unmatched. The germline gives CDR1 SEHNR, CDR2 FQNEAQ (reference sequence). CDR3 protein: CASRQKLRATSGSNEQFF. In DNA form, the CDR3 reads TGTGCCAGCAGACAAAAACTACGGGCTACTAGCGGGTCGAATGAGCAGTTCTTC.

The rearrangement uses TRBV10-1 and TRBJ2-5; 15 bases are a match to TRBD2. CDR3 length: 17 residues. The germline V gene has CDR1 WNHNN and CDR2 SYGVQD (reference sequence). V lost 5 bases, J lost 4 bases, and 8 bases stayed unmatched. The CDR3 DNA is TGCGCCAGCAGTTCCTGGACTAGCGGGAGGGCCCTAGAGACCCAGTACTTC. Translating it yields CASSSWTSGRALETQYF.

V and J are TRBV10-1 and TRBJ2-7, with 9 bases that match TRBD2. V shed 9 bases, J shed 2 bases, and the junction held 11 bases outside the gene matches. This CDR3 region has 15 residues. Per germline, CDR1 WNHNN and CDR2 SYGVQD (reference sequence). The CDR3 bases are TGCGCCAGGTATCAGGGACTAGCCGATACCTACGAGCAGTACTTC. Translated: CARYQGLADTYEQYF.

A few counts support this clone. CDR3 DNA sequence: TGTGCCAGCAGTTCCGGGGACAGCCACCAAGAGACCCAGTACTTC. It codes for CASSSGDSHQETQYF. V and J are TRBV28 and TRBJ2-5; 7 bases are shared with TRBD1. Unmatched junction bases numbered 5, after V lost 4 bases and J lost 0 bases. The V gene's germline CDR1 is MDHEN and CDR2 SYDVKM. The CDR3 has 15 amino acids.

V gene TRBV7-2 combines with J gene TRBJ2-7, with D perhaps matching TRBD2 (5 bases). Germline-derived CDR1 and CDR2 are SGHTA and FQGNSA. The CDR3 runs 15 residues. V lost 1 base and J 2 bases, leaving 12 bases between the germline ends. The CDR3 DNA is TGTGCCAGCAGCTTAGAAGAGGGTAGGACCTACGAGCAGTACTTC. It is translated as CASSLEEGRTYEQYF.

V gene TRBV6-1 combines with J gene TRBJ2-7; 10 nucleotides line up with TRBD2. After removal of 2 bases from V and 2 bases from J, the junction contained 9 bases not matched to a gene. The CDR3 is 17 amino acids. Germline V gene lookup returns CDR1 MNHNS and CDR2 SASEGT. The chain's CDR3 is CASSEPPGLAFPYEQYF. CDR3 DNA sequence: TGTGCCAGCAGTGAACCACCGGGACTAGCGTTCCCCTACGAGCAGTACTTC.

The chain has TRBV7-2 and TRBJ2-3, with 7 bases identical to TRBD1. This CDR3 has 15 residues. CDR1 is SGHTA, CDR2 FQGNSA, per germline. The V and J ends lost 5 bases and 4 bases, in that order; junction bases with no gene match: 9. The CDR3 nucleotides are TGTGCCAGCAGCATGAACAGGGGAGCGCCAGATACGCAGTATTTT. It codes for CASSMNRGAPDTQYF.